This T cell receptor (beta chain) was sequenced in a study of blood T cell repertoires in COVID-19. Study overall: The study drew acute and convalescent COVID-19 samples from the United States, Italy and Spain.

Trimming took 1 base from V and 3 from J, leaving 11 bases between them. Germline V CDR1 and CDR2: SEHNR, FQNEAQ (reference sequence). The CDR3 runs 15 residues. The method was immunoSEQ multiplex PCR; TCRdb's version includes in-frame clones alone and lacks a portion of them. The repertoire holds roughly 150,000 clones, with roughly 77% as singletons. Sequencing used peripheral blood. The chain carries TRBV7-9 and TRBJ2-3, with a possible D match to TRBD2 (5 bases). The receptor comes from a human donor in a cohort sampled during active COVID-19. The CDR3 DNA reads TGTGCCAGCAGCTTAGTTAGCGCAGCTACAGATACGCAGTATTTT. It specifies CASSLVSAATDTQYF.